This is a list of T cell receptor beta chains from one sample in a study of shared clonotypes between healthy human individuals. Data came from immunoSEQ multiplex PCR; TCRdb stores just in-frame clones and leaves some out. The sample shows over a million clones, more than 65% of them seen only once. The specimen sequenced was memory CD4+ T cells sorted from blood. The receptors were sampled from a man between 18 and 35 years old in good health. Both conserved end residues are part of each CDR3. Fields, in order: D gene, clone size, J gene, V gene, CDR3 DNA, CDR3 protein. D genes are given only for firm matches. Clone size is given for some rows only: seen once, a few or many times, or a class if the clone is expanded.

TRBD2	-	TRBJ2-1	TRBV11-2	TGTGCCAGCAGCGCACCGACTAGCGGGAGATCCTACAATGAGCAGTTCTTC	CASSAPTSGRSYNEQFF
-	many	TRBJ2-7	TRBV9	TGTGCCAGCAGCGTAGAATCGAGAGGGGAGCAGTACTTC	CASSVESRGEQYF
TRBD1	-	TRBJ1-4	TRBV6-6	TGTGCCAGCAGATCCGACAGGGGGGTAACTAATGAAAAACTGTTTTTT	CASRSDRGVTNEKLFF
TRBD2	few	TRBJ2-1	TRBV4-3	TGCGCCAGCAGCCACCTTACCCTTAGCGGGACGAGGTCAGGTGAGCAGTTCTTC	CASSHLTLSGTRSGEQFF
TRBD1	-	TRBJ2-7	TRBV5-6	TGTGCCAGCAGCCGCCGTGACAGGGGAACCTACGAGCAGTACTTC	CASSRRDRGTYEQYF
-	few	TRBJ2-5	TRBV30	TGTGCCTGGAGTAGGGGAGAGACCCAGTACTTC	CAWSRGETQYF
-	-	TRBJ1-1	TRBV7-9	TGTGCCAGCAACCTGGGGGACACTGAAGCTTTCTTT	CASNLGDTEAFF
-	-	TRBJ1-6	TRBV10-3	-	CAISTLGREGSPLHF
-	-	TRBJ2-6	TRBV6-6	TGTGCCAGCAGTTACCTGGGGAATGGGGCCAACGTCCTGACTTTC	CASSYLGNGANVLTF
-	-	TRBJ2-7	TRBV11-2	TGTGCCAGCAGCTCCGTGAGGGACGGCTACGAGCAGTACTTC	CASSSVRDGYEQYF
TRBD2	-	TRBJ2-1	TRBV6-1	TGTGCCAGCAGAACGGGGGGGGATTACAATGAGCAGTTCTTC	CASRTGGDYNEQFF
-	-	TRBJ2-6	TRBV18	TGTGCCAGCTCTCCGCTCGGGGGCTCTGGGGCCAACGTCCTGACTTTC	CASSPLGGSGANVLTF
-	-	TRBJ2-1	TRBV12-5	TGTGCTAGTGGTCCCCCTCGGGGCGGGATAGGGAACAATGAGCAGTTCTTC	CASGPPRGGIGNNEQFF
-	-	TRBJ2-7	TRBV30	TGTGCCTGGAGCTCCGCCTCGGAGCAGTACTTC	CAWSSASEQYF
-	-	TRBJ2-1	TRBV21-1	TGTGCCAGCAGCAAAAGCTCCTCCGGGTCTTTTCTTGGGGACATAGGGGACAATGAGCAGTTCTTC	CASSKSSSGSFLGDIGDNEQFF
-	-	TRBJ2-7	TRBV9	TGTGCCAGCAGCGTAGCCGGGACGGGGCGCCTAGGCTCCTACGAGCAGTACTTC	CASSVAGTGRLGSYEQYF
-	-	TRBJ2-7	TRBV18	TGTGCCAGCTCAAAAAGGGAAGGGCCTCACGAGCAGTACTTC	CASSKREGPHEQYF
-	-	TRBJ2-3	TRBV28	TGTGCCAGCAGGGGGACAGATACGCAGTATTTT	CASRGTDTQYF
TRBD2	-	TRBJ2-3	TRBV19	TGTGCCAGTACCCAAAGCGGGGTGAGCACAGATACGCAGTATTTT	CASTQSGVSTDTQYF
TRBD2	-	TRBJ2-2	TRBV5-1	TGCGCCAGCAGCACCCCGGGGGGCGGGGAGCTGTTTTTT	CASSTPGGGELFF
TRBD2	-	TRBJ2-5	TRBV6-1	TGTGCCAGCAGGCTAGCGGGGTATAAAGAGACCCAGTACTTC	CASRLAGYKETQYF
-	-	TRBJ1-5	TRBV4-1	TGCGCCAGCAGCCAAGATCCCCCTGGGGGTCAGGGTTTTCGGCAGCCCCAGCATTTT	CASSQDPPGGQGFRQPQHF
TRBD2	-	TRBJ2-1	TRBV29-1	TGCAGCGCACCGGGACTAGCGGCCTACAATGAGCAGTTCTTC	CSAPGLAAYNEQFF
-	-	TRBJ2-7	TRBV11-2	TGTGCCAGCAGCTTAGATGGGAGCTACGAGCAGTACTTC	CASSLDGSYEQYF
TRBD2	-	TRBJ2-7	TRBV6-1	TGTGCCAGCAGACTAACTAGCGGGAGATTCAACGAGCAGTACTTC	CASRLTSGRFNEQYF
TRBD1	-	TRBJ2-5	TRBV5-4	TGTGCCAGCAGCTTCACAACAGGGGGTAAAGAGACCCAGTACTTC	CASSFTTGGKETQYF
TRBD1	-	TRBJ1-2	TRBV5-6	TGTGCCAGCAGCTCCGACAGGGTCTATGGCTACACCTTC	CASSSDRVYGYTF
TRBD2	-	TRBJ2-1	TRBV18	TGTGCCAGCTCACCTTCCGGGACTAGCGGGAGTAATGAGCAGTTCTTC	CASSPSGTSGSNEQFF
-	-	TRBJ2-5	TRBV6-1	TGTGCCAGCAGTGCCAGAGGGACAATACAAGAGACCCAGTACTTC	CASSARGTIQETQYF
-	-	TRBJ1-2	TRBV5-3	TGTGCCAGAAACGGGCAGTCGGGCTACACCTTC	CARNGQSGYTF
TRBD2	-	TRBJ2-3	TRBV28	TGTGCCAGCAAGAGAGCGGGGATAAGCACAGATACGCAGTATTTT	CASKRAGISTDTQYF
-	few	TRBJ2-2	TRBV6-4	TGTGCCAGCAGTGAGGGCTGGGGATTCGGGGAGCTGTTTTTT	CASSEGWGFGELFF
TRBD1	-	TRBJ2-3	TRBV15	TGTGCCACCAGCAGTAACAGGGGTCCAGATACGCAGTATTTT	CATSSNRGPDTQYF
-	-	TRBJ2-7	TRBV19	TGTGCCAGTAAAAGCCCCTTCCACGAGCAGTACTTC	CASKSPFHEQYF
-	-	TRBJ1-2	TRBV6-6	TGTGCCAGCAGACCCGACAGTCGCTACACCTTC	CASRPDSRYTF
TRBD2	-	TRBJ2-3	TRBV15	TGTGCCACCAGCAGAGATCCGAGCGGGAAGAGCACAGATACGCAGTATTTT	CATSRDPSGKSTDTQYF
TRBD2	once	TRBJ2-3	TRBV9	TGTGCCAGCAGCGTCCCGGAGGGGCGGGGGAGCACAGATACGCAGTATTTT	CASSVPEGRGSTDTQYF
TRBD2	once	TRBJ2-1	TRBV4-3	TGCGCCAGCAGCCAACGAGAGCGGGGGAATGAGCAGTTCTTC	CASSQRERGNEQFF
TRBD2	-	TRBJ2-3	TRBV7-2	TGTGCCAGCAGCTTAGAAACGGCGGGGGGGCCTCTCGATACGCAGTATTTT	CASSLETAGGPLDTQYF
-	once	TRBJ1-5	TRBV28	TGTGCCAGCAGTTTACTTGGTTTCTTCAGGGGTAGCAATCAGCCCCAGCATTTT	CASSLLGFFRGSNQPQHF
TRBD1	-	TRBJ1-6	TRBV28	TGTGCCAGCAGGCGGACAGGGGGCTCACCCCTCCACTTT	CASRRTGGSPLHF
TRBD1	-	TRBJ2-7	TRBV7-9	TGTGCCAGCAGCTCCGCTGGGACAGGGAGGTCCTACGAGCAGTACTTC	CASSSAGTGRSYEQYF
-	-	TRBJ2-7	TRBV2	TGTGCCAGCAGTGAGGCGGGCATTCCCTACGAGCAGTACTTC	CASSEAGIPYEQYF
-	few	TRBJ1-4	TRBV7-9	TGTGCCAGCAGCTTAGGACCCACAACTAATGAAAAACTGTTTTTT	CASSLGPTTNEKLFF
-	few	TRBJ2-2	TRBV7-9	TGTGCCAGCAGCTTAGCGTGGGGGATCAACACCGGGGAGCTGTTTTTT	CASSLAWGINTGELFF
-	few	TRBJ1-1	TRBV5-1	TGCGCCAGCAGCCCGGGGGGGAGGACTCGGAACACTGAAGCTTTCTTT	CASSPGGRTRNTEAFF
TRBD2	few	TRBJ2-5	TRBV7-9	TGTGCCAGCAGCTTAGCCCTTGGGACTAGCGGGGGAAGGGAGACCCAGTACTTC	CASSLALGTSGGRETQYF
-	-	TRBJ2-7	TRBV11-2	TGTGCCAGCAGCTTATCAGACGGTGGGGGTTCCTACGAGCAGTACTTC	CASSLSDGGGSYEQYF
-	-	TRBJ2-5	TRBV28	TGTGCCACTGCCGGGACGGCACAAGAGACCCAGTACTTC	CATAGTAQETQYF
-	-	TRBJ2-7	TRBV5-1	TGCGCCAGCAGCACCAATAACGAGCAGTACTTC	CASSTNNEQYF
-	-	TRBJ1-2	TRBV6-5	TGTGCCAGCAGTTACTCGATAAGGGGCTACACCTTC	CASSYSIRGYTF
TRBD1	-	TRBJ2-2	TRBV5-1	TGCGCCAGCTTAAAAGGACCAGGGGGCAAAACGACCGGGGAGCTGTTTTTT	CASLKGPGGKTTGELFF
-	-	TRBJ2-3	TRBV2	TGTGCCAGCAGAAGACCACAAAACGGGGATACGCAGTATTTT	CASRRPQNGDTQYF
-	-	TRBJ2-3	TRBV29-1	TGCAGCGTCTCAGGGGGGAGTACGCAGTATTTT	CSVSGGSTQYF
-	-	TRBJ2-2	TRBV30	TGTGCCTGGAATCCGGGACCCGGGGAGCTGTTTTTT	CAWNPGPGELFF